The rows below give T cell receptor beta chains drawn from one sample of a study of regulatory T cells in long-lasting Graves disease. TCRdb processed the multiplex PCR reads anew with MiXCR; each CDR3 protein has one entry. There are 400,000 to 450,000 distinct CDR3 sequences in the sample; more than 12% occur only once, and about a sixth lies in the top ten. The data also belong to a second study, concerning T cells in Graves' hyperthyroidism and ophthalmopathy.

The specimen was peripheral blood mononuclear cells (PBMCs), collected at new diagnosis, from a patient treated with antithyroid drugs. The source is a woman in her twenties or thirties with Graves disease. Each CDR3 is given with its conserved first and last residue. Fields, in order: V gene, D gene, J gene, clone size, CDR3 protein, CDR3 DNA. A D gene is named only where the DNA matches it firmly. Some rows have no size entry. The others give once, few or many, or a class for an expanded clone.

v_call: TRBV12-3/TRBV12-4; d_call: TRBD2; j_call: TRBJ2-3; clone_size: many; cdr3_aa: CASVRDYPTDTQYF; cdr3_nt: TGTGCCAGCGTACGGGACTATCCCACAGATACGCAGTATTTT
v_call: TRBV2; d_call: TRBD2; j_call: TRBJ2-4; clone_size: .; cdr3_aa: CASDTGGSSDIQYF; cdr3_nt: TGTGCCAGCGATACGGGAGGAAGTTCGGACATTCAGTACTTC
v_call: TRBV7-2; d_call: .; j_call: TRBJ2-7; clone_size: few; cdr3_aa: CASTAGLNYEQYF; cdr3_nt: TGTGCCAGCACCGCCGGGCTAAACTACGAGCAGTACTTC
v_call: TRBV9; d_call: TRBD1; j_call: TRBJ2-7; clone_size: many; cdr3_aa: CASSGGTGGGEQYF; cdr3_nt: TGTGCCAGCAGCGGTGGGACAGGGGGCGGCGAGCAGTACTTC
v_call: TRBV6-1; d_call: TRBD1; j_call: TRBJ2-1; clone_size: .; cdr3_aa: CASSQGTGFADEQFF; cdr3_nt: TGTGCCAGCAGTCAAGGGACAGGGTTCGCGGATGAGCAGTTCTTC
v_call: TRBV28; d_call: TRBD2; j_call: TRBJ2-7; clone_size: few; cdr3_aa: CASGGLAGENSYEQYF; cdr3_nt: TGTGCCAGTGGGGGACTAGCGGGAGAAAATTCCTACGAGCAGTACTTC
v_call: TRBV11-3; d_call: TRBD2; j_call: TRBJ2-5; clone_size: many; cdr3_aa: CASSLRPTSGEETQYF; cdr3_nt: TGTGCCAGCAGCCTAAGGCCGACTAGCGGAGAAGAGACCCAGTACTTC
v_call: TRBV12-3/TRBV12-4; d_call: TRBD2; j_call: TRBJ2-1; clone_size: many; cdr3_aa: CASSRGSGRPYNEQFF; cdr3_nt: TGTGCCAGCAGTAGAGGTAGCGGGAGGCCGTACAATGAGCAGTTCTTC
v_call: TRBV11-2; d_call: .; j_call: TRBJ2-6; clone_size: many; cdr3_aa: CASSLTGAGANVLTF; cdr3_nt: TGTGCCAGCAGCTTAACGGGGGCTGGGGCCAACGTCCTGACTTTC
v_call: TRBV6-1; d_call: .; j_call: TRBJ1-3; clone_size: .; cdr3_aa: CASRKLDLSGNTIYF; cdr3_nt: TGTGCCAGCAGAAAACTAGATTTATCTGGAAACACCATATATTTT
v_call: TRBV11-2; d_call: .; j_call: TRBJ2-5; clone_size: many; cdr3_aa: CASSSLGQQETQYF; cdr3_nt: TGTGCCAGCAGCTCGCTGGGACAACAAGAGACCCAGTACTTC
v_call: TRBV27; d_call: .; j_call: TRBJ1-1; clone_size: .; cdr3_aa: CASSLSSRAEAFF; cdr3_nt: TGTGCCAGCAGTTTAAGTTCCCGGGCTGAAGCTTTCTTT
v_call: TRBV5-1; d_call: .; j_call: TRBJ1-1; clone_size: many; cdr3_aa: CASSPGAGQEAFF; cdr3_nt: TGCGCCAGCAGCCCGGGGGCCGGACAGGAAGCTTTCTTT
v_call: TRBV2; d_call: TRBD2; j_call: TRBJ2-1; clone_size: .; cdr3_aa: CASKVQLAGAPGEQFF; cdr3_nt: TGTGCCAGCAAGGTGCAATTAGCGGGAGCCCCGGGTGAGCAGTTCTTC
v_call: TRBV28; d_call: .; j_call: TRBJ1-3; clone_size: .; cdr3_aa: CAGGTGSSGNTIYF; cdr3_nt: TGTGCCGGGGGTACAGGGAGCTCTGGAAACACCATATATTTT
v_call: TRBV12-3/TRBV12-4; d_call: .; j_call: TRBJ1-1; clone_size: many; cdr3_aa: CASSPPNTEAFF; cdr3_nt: TGTGCCAGCAGTCCACCGAACACTGAAGCTTTCTTT
v_call: TRBV4-1; d_call: .; j_call: TRBJ2-1; clone_size: many; cdr3_aa: CASSQLESYNEQFF; cdr3_nt: TGCGCCAGCAGCCAACTCGAAAGCTACAATGAGCAGTTCTTC
v_call: TRBV6-2/TRBV6-3; d_call: .; j_call: TRBJ1-4; clone_size: .; cdr3_aa: CASSGWGSNEKLFF; cdr3_nt: TGTGCCAGCAGTGGTTGGGGATCTAATGAAAAACTGTTTTTT
v_call: TRBV6-1; d_call: .; j_call: TRBJ2-2; clone_size: .; cdr3_aa: CASSELGGRGELFF; cdr3_nt: TGTGCCAGCAGTGAGCTAGGGGGACGAGGGGAGCTGTTTTTT
v_call: TRBV12-3/TRBV12-4; d_call: TRBD1; j_call: TRBJ1-4; clone_size: .; cdr3_aa: CASSFPGDRVEEKLFF; cdr3_nt: TGTGCCAGCAGTTTCCCGGGGGACAGGGTGGAGGAAAAACTGTTTTTT
v_call: TRBV2; d_call: .; j_call: TRBJ2-1; clone_size: many; cdr3_aa: CASSGPTKREQFF; cdr3_nt: TGTGCCAGCAGTGGGCCCACCAAAAGGGAGCAGTTCTTC
v_call: TRBV20-1; d_call: TRBD1; j_call: TRBJ2-5; clone_size: many; cdr3_aa: CSARFPGGQGAWETQYF; cdr3_nt: TGCAGTGCTAGATTCCCAGGGGGACAGGGGGCTTGGGAGACCCAGTACTTC
v_call: TRBV29-1; d_call: .; j_call: TRBJ2-1; clone_size: few; cdr3_aa: CRLGNEQFF; cdr3_nt: TGCAGACTGGGGAATGAGCAGTTCTTC
v_call: TRBV29-1; d_call: .; j_call: TRBJ2-7; clone_size: many; cdr3_aa: CSATPVGGSSYEQYF; cdr3_nt: TGCAGCGCAACCCCCGTGGGGGGTAGCTCCTACGAGCAGTACTTC
v_call: TRBV2; d_call: TRBD1; j_call: TRBJ1-2; clone_size: many; cdr3_aa: CASQDRVGGYTF; cdr3_nt: TGTGCCAGCCAGGACAGGGTTGGTGGCTACACCTTC
v_call: TRBV20-1; d_call: .; j_call: TRBJ2-7; clone_size: few; cdr3_aa: CSATLPHAQGDEQYF; cdr3_nt: TGCAGTGCTACTCTGCCCCACGCCCAAGGAGACGAGCAGTACTTC
v_call: TRBV11-3; d_call: .; j_call: TRBJ2-7; clone_size: .; cdr3_aa: CAGSSSGEDEQYF; cdr3_nt: TGTGCCGGCAGCTCCTCAGGGGAGGACGAGCAGTACTTC
v_call: TRBV12-3/TRBV12-4; d_call: .; j_call: TRBJ1-2; clone_size: .; cdr3_aa: CASSSRVKYRGYTF; cdr3_nt: TGTGCCAGCAGTTCCAGGGTAAAGTATCGTGGCTACACCTTC
v_call: TRBV6-1; d_call: .; j_call: TRBJ1-5; clone_size: many; cdr3_aa: CASSVQGNQPQHF; cdr3_nt: TGTGCCAGCAGTGTACAGGGCAATCAGCCCCAGCATTTT
v_call: TRBV11-3; d_call: .; j_call: TRBJ2-5; clone_size: many; cdr3_aa: CASSSQDWYQETQYF; cdr3_nt: TGTGCCAGCAGCTCGCAGGACTGGTACCAAGAGACCCAGTACTTC
v_call: TRBV11-2; d_call: .; j_call: TRBJ1-1; clone_size: many; cdr3_aa: CASSLAAEKEAFF; cdr3_nt: TGTGCCAGCAGCTTAGCGGCAGAAAAAGAAGCTTTCTTT
v_call: TRBV20-1; d_call: .; j_call: TRBJ2-1; clone_size: many; cdr3_aa: CSAPGGRVDEQFF; cdr3_nt: TGCAGTGCTCCTGGAGGGCGGGTCGATGAGCAGTTCTTC
v_call: TRBV2; d_call: TRBD2; j_call: TRBJ2-3; clone_size: .; cdr3_aa: CASSEVVAGTTDTQYF; cdr3_nt: TGTGCCAGCAGTGAAGTGGTAGCGGGCACGACAGATACGCAGTATTTT
v_call: TRBV9; d_call: TRBD1; j_call: TRBJ1-2; clone_size: .; cdr3_aa: CASSAHLDWDRGSGYTF; cdr3_nt: TGTGCCAGCAGCGCCCACCTAGATTGGGACAGGGGGTCTGGCTACACCTTC
v_call: TRBV12-3/TRBV12-4; d_call: .; j_call: TRBJ2-1; clone_size: many; cdr3_aa: CASSFGRLSYNEQFF; cdr3_nt: TGTGCCAGCAGTTTTGGGAGGCTCTCCTACAATGAGCAGTTCTTC
v_call: TRBV6-1; d_call: TRBD1; j_call: TRBJ2-5; clone_size: many; cdr3_aa: CASSVMGQRQETQYF; cdr3_nt: TGTGCCAGCAGTGTTATGGGACAGAGACAAGAGACCCAGTACTTC
v_call: TRBV30; d_call: TRBD1; j_call: TRBJ2-3; clone_size: many; cdr3_aa: CAWRGQGVHTQYF; cdr3_nt: TGTGCCTGGAGGGGACAGGGAGTGCATACGCAGTATTTT
v_call: TRBV7-3; d_call: .; j_call: TRBJ1-1; clone_size: many; cdr3_aa: CASSPRGGGPTEAFF; cdr3_nt: TGTGCCAGCAGCCCCCGGGGGGGTGGGCCCACTGAAGCTTTCTTT
v_call: TRBV6-4; d_call: .; j_call: TRBJ2-6; clone_size: few; cdr3_aa: CASSYSRATANLLTF; cdr3_nt: TGTGCCAGCAGTTACTCCCGGGCCACGGCCAACCTCCTGACTTTC
v_call: TRBV20-1; d_call: .; j_call: TRBJ1-5; clone_size: .; cdr3_aa: CSARDRGDQPQHF; cdr3_nt: TGCAGTGCTAGAGATAGAGGGGATCAGCCCCAGCATTTT
v_call: TRBV12-3/TRBV12-4; d_call: .; j_call: TRBJ1-1; clone_size: .; cdr3_aa: CASSRLALENEAFF; cdr3_nt: TGTGCCAGCAGCCGCCTGGCTCTCGAAAATGAAGCTTTCTTT
v_call: TRBV4-1; d_call: TRBD1; j_call: TRBJ2-7; clone_size: .; cdr3_aa: CASSQPSTGFGPYEQYF; cdr3_nt: TGCGCCAGCAGCCAACCTTCGACAGGGTTCGGACCCTACGAGCAGTACTTC
v_call: TRBV11-2; d_call: TRBD2; j_call: TRBJ2-3; clone_size: many; cdr3_aa: CASSLSGSGSGESTDTQYF; cdr3_nt: TGTGCCAGCAGCTTATCAGGATCGGGTAGCGGGGAAAGCACAGATACGCAGTATTTT
v_call: TRBV27; d_call: .; j_call: TRBJ1-2; clone_size: .; cdr3_aa: CASSWRENYGYTF; cdr3_nt: TGTGCCAGCAGCTGGCGGGAGAACTATGGCTACACCTTC
v_call: TRBV12-3/TRBV12-4; d_call: .; j_call: TRBJ2-1; clone_size: many; cdr3_aa: CASSLAGSNEQFF; cdr3_nt: TGTGCCAGCAGTTTAGCAGGTAGCAATGAGCAGTTCTTC
v_call: TRBV20-1; d_call: TRBD2; j_call: TRBJ2-3; clone_size: many; cdr3_aa: CSATILAGVRADTQYF; cdr3_nt: TGCAGTGCTACTATACTAGCGGGAGTCCGTGCAGATACGCAGTATTTT
v_call: TRBV7-9; d_call: TRBD2; j_call: TRBJ2-3; clone_size: many; cdr3_aa: CASSRKRGSTDTQYF; cdr3_nt: TGTGCCAGCAGCCGTAAGCGGGGTAGCACAGATACGCAGTATTTT
v_call: TRBV3-1; d_call: TRBD1; j_call: TRBJ1-6; clone_size: many; cdr3_aa: CASSPGTGEGSPLHF; cdr3_nt: TGTGCCAGCAGCCCGGGGACAGGGGAGGGTTCACCCCTCCACTTT
v_call: TRBV10-3; d_call: TRBD2; j_call: TRBJ2-1; clone_size: .; cdr3_aa: CAISESVGLAGGSYNEQFF; cdr3_nt: TGTGCCATCAGTGAGTCGGTGGGGTTAGCGGGAGGTTCCTACAATGAGCAGTTCTTC
v_call: TRBV9; d_call: TRBD2; j_call: TRBJ2-2; clone_size: few; cdr3_aa: CASSVERGTSGTTGELFF; cdr3_nt: TGTGCCAGCAGCGTAGAGAGGGGGACTAGCGGGACCACGGGGGAGCTGTTTTTT
v_call: TRBV20-1; d_call: .; j_call: TRBJ1-6; clone_size: many; cdr3_aa: CSAESGQFGSPLHF; cdr3_nt: TGCAGTGCTGAGTCAGGGCAGTTCGGCTCACCCCTCCACTTT
v_call: TRBV27; d_call: .; j_call: TRBJ1-5; clone_size: once; cdr3_aa: CASRRGTRQPQHF; cdr3_nt: TGTGCCAGCAGGAGGGGTACCCGTCAGCCCCAGCATTTT
v_call: TRBV27; d_call: .; j_call: TRBJ2-2; clone_size: .; cdr3_aa: CATSGEDTNTGELFF; cdr3_nt: TGTGCCACGTCAGGGGAGGATACGAACACCGGGGAGCTGTTTTTT
v_call: TRBV15; d_call: TRBD2; j_call: TRBJ2-2; clone_size: few; cdr3_aa: CATSRTSGTGELFF; cdr3_nt: TGTGCCACCAGCAGAACTAGCGGCACCGGGGAGCTGTTTTTT
v_call: TRBV4-1; d_call: TRBD2; j_call: TRBJ2-1; clone_size: many; cdr3_aa: CASSQGLAGPSYNEQFF; cdr3_nt: TGCGCCAGCAGCCAAGGACTAGCGGGCCCTTCCTACAATGAGCAGTTCTTC